The T cell receptor beta chain under discussion was sequenced for a study of metastatic and nonmetastatic thyroid tumors. Study outcomes and limitations: Significantly greater TCR beta diversity was reportedly found in malignant thyroid tumors than in benign nodules (in blood and tumor).

TCRdb re-called the PCR reads through MiXCR. The sample consists of tens of thousands of clones, 20% to 25% of them appearing once. The entire patient cohort was treatment-naive prior to thyroid surgery. V dropped 6 bases and J dropped 4 bases, with 10 bases sitting between them. Looked up from germline, CDR1 is SNHLY and CDR2 is FYNNEI. This CDR3 is 13 amino acids long. Judged by abundance, this clone is medium-sized. Its antigen is unknown. The sequencing input was adjacent normal tissue. This chain joins TRBV2 and TRBJ2-1; possibly TRBD1 for D (6 bases). This receptor was obtained from a female donor with papillary thyroid cancer or a benign thyroid nodule (not recorded which). Some clones in this sample may be carry-over from other donors' samples. The CDR3 DNA sequence: TGTGCCAGCAGGGACAGTGAATACAATGAGCAGTTCTTC. As protein: CASRDSEYNEQFF.